Below are 26 T cell receptor beta chains sequenced from a single sample in a study of blood T cell repertoires in COVID-19. The table came from immunoSEQ multiplex PCR; TCRdb's copy has only in-frame clones and leaves some out. The table shows tens of thousands of clones, with about 80% occurring only once. The sequencing sample was made of peripheral blood. The receptors come from an older woman with acute or convalescent COVID-19.

CDR3 bases: TGTGCCTGGACCTTCAGGGCGTCTGGAAACACCATATATTTT. It encodes CAWTFRASGNTIYF. The chain employs TRBV30 and TRBJ1-3, with a possible D match to TRBD1 (5 bases). This CDR3 is 14 amino acids long. The V gene's germline CDR1 is GTSNPN and CDR2 SVGIG (reference sequence). The ends were cut back, 4 bases at V and 1 base at J, with 11 bases in the middle.

V and J are TRBV14 and TRBJ1-2, with D perhaps matching TRBD1 (6 bases). The CDR3 is 18 residues long. Trimming removed 4 bases at V and 0 bases at J, with 21 bases between. Germline CDR1 is SGHDN and CDR2 is FVKESK. The CDR3 DNA follows: TGTGCCAGCAGCCCCCTTGATATTGCAGGGGACGCTAACTATGGCTACACCTTC. It translates to CASSPLDIAGDANYGYTF. Together with reference TRBV14 and TRBJ1-2, the CDR3 gives the full variable domain: EAGVTQFPSHSVIEKGQTVTLRCDPISGHDNLYWYRRVMGKEIKFLLHFVKESKQDESGMPNNRFLAERTGGTYSTLKVQPAELEDSGVYFCASSPLDIAGDANYGYTFGSGTRLTVV.

The chain has TRBV4-1 and TRBJ2-1; TRBD1 matches at 7 bases. V lost 1 base and J lost 6; bases outside the gene matches: 3. Germline V gene lookup returns CDR1 MGHRA and CDR2 YSYEKL. CDR3 size: 14 residues. As DNA, the CDR3 is TGCGCCAGCAGCCAAGGAGCAGGGGGCAATGAGCAGTTCTTC. Translation: CASSQGAGGNEQFF.

This chain joins TRBV7-2 and TRBJ2-2, with 13 bases matching TRBD2. The germline gives CDR1 SGHTA, CDR2 FQGNSA. The CDR3 is made up of 18 amino acids. V trimming: 4 bases; J trimming: 5 bases; junction bases outside the gene matches: 10. The CDR3: CASSSRTSGRVRTGELFF. The CDR3 DNA reads as TGTGCCAGCAGCTCGCGGACTAGCGGGAGAGTCAGAACCGGGGAGCTGTTTTTT.

The rearrangement joins TRBV9 to TRBJ1-1; TRBD1 matches at 7 bases. V shed 4 bases and J 4 bases; nucleotides not matched to a gene: 7. Germline CDR1 and CDR2: SGDLS and YYNGEE. The CDR3 consists of 14 residues. CDR3 coding DNA: TGTGCCAGCAGCTTGCAGGGGGTTAGCACTGAAGCTTTCTTT. This translates into CASSLQGVSTEAFF.

The rearrangement joins TRBV27 to TRBJ1-6; 9 bases agree with TRBD1. The CDR3 totals 15 residues. Looked up from germline, CDR1 is MNHEY and CDR2 is SMNVEV (reference sequence). J lost 4 bases, V lost 6 bases, and 4 bases had no gene match. The CDR3 is CASSPGQGYNSPLHF. Here the CDR3 DNA reads TGTGCCAGCAGCCCAGGACAGGGGTATAATTCACCCCTCCACTTT.

V and J are TRBV9 and TRBJ2-7, with D perhaps matching TRBD2 (6 bases). The CDR3 loop spans 15 amino acids. Germline CDR1 and CDR2: SGDLS and YYNGEE. V lost 0 bases to trimming and J lost 4 bases, with 14 bases between them. The CDR3 DNA sequence: TGTGCCAGCAGCGTAGCTGGAGGGCAGGAATACGAGCAGTACTTC. This sequence encodes CASSVAGGQEYEQYF.

By sample fraction, this clone is medium-sized (0.01 to 0.1%). The V call is TRBV4-1, the J call TRBJ2-7; TRBD1 aligns across 7 bases. The germline V gene encodes CDR1 MGHRA and CDR2 YSYEKL. The CDR3 contains 15 residues. V shed 2 bases, J shed 4 bases, and the junction held 8 bases outside the gene matches. Written as DNA, the CDR3 is TGCGCCAGCAGCCAAAGACAGGGTCAACATTACGAGCAGTACTTC. Encoded protein: CASSQRQGQHYEQYF.

The rearrangement uses TRBV19 and TRBJ1-1; the D gene is possibly TRBD1 (5 bases). Germline assignment: CDR1 LNHDA and CDR2 SQIVND (reference sequence). V lost 5 bases, J lost 2 bases, and 15 bases lay in between. The CDR3 runs 15 residues. The CDR3 coding sequence is TGTGCCAGTAGTCGATGGGGACTCGGTAACACTGAAGCTTTCTTT. This sequence encodes CASSRWGLGNTEAFF.

V gene TRBV5-4 combines with J gene TRBJ1-1, with 10 bases identical to TRBD1. Trimming cost V 4 bases and J 3 bases; bases outside gene matches: 6. Germline CDR1 reads SGHNT; CDR2 reads YYREEE (reference sequence). The CDR3 runs 15 residues. The DNA of the CDR3 is TGTGCCAGCAGCCTACCGACAGGGGGCGACACTGAAGCTTTCTTT. It encodes CASSLPTGGDTEAFF.

Here the CDR3 DNA reads TGTGCCAGCAGCCAAGGACTAGCGGGGGCCGGGGCCCTCGAGCAGTACTTC. Translation gives CASSQGLAGAGALEQYF. This chain uses TRBV4-2 with TRBJ2-7; TRBD2 aligns across 12 bases. The CDR3 runs to 17 residues. Germline-derived CDR1 and CDR2 are LGHNA and YNFKEQ. The trim removed 1 base at V and 6 bases at J, leaving 10 bases unmatched.

The V call is TRBV15, the J call TRBJ1-1, with TRBD1 matching over 7 bases. Germline CDR1 is LNHNV and CDR2 is YYDKDF (reference sequence). The CDR3 totals 15 residues. V dropped 1 base and J dropped 5; count of bases not matched to a gene: 7. The CDR3 coding sequence is TGTGCCACCAGCAGAGGTGGGGGGACAGCTACTGAAGCTTTCTTT. This encodes CATSRGGGTATEAFF.

The chain couples TRBV7-9 to TRBJ2-2; D not certain. This CDR3 is 14 amino acids long. Looked up from germline, CDR1 is SEHNR and CDR2 is FQNEAQ (reference sequence). V lost 0 bases to trimming and J lost 7 bases, with 9 bases between them. Here the CDR3 DNA reads TGTGCCAGCAGCTTAGCGTCGACTGACGGGGAGCTGTTTTTT. Translating gives CASSLASTDGELFF.

The sample holds one count of this clone. The chain combines TRBV7-2 with TRBJ2-1; 8 positions agree with TRBD2. Germline V CDR1 and CDR2: SGHTA, FQGNSA. J lost 6 bases, V lost 3 bases, and 7 bases had no gene match. The CDR3 has 15 residues. The CDR3 here is CASSFSGSRSNEQFF. The CDR3 DNA sequence: TGTGCCAGCAGCTTCAGCGGGAGCCGGTCCAATGAGCAGTTCTTC.

The chain links TRBV24-1 to TRBJ1-2; 8 nucleotides line up with TRBD1. The CDR3 sequence is 12 residues long. The ends lost 9 bases at V and 4 bases at J; junction bases unmatched: 3. Germline V gene data show CDR1 as KGHDR and CDR2 as SFDVKD. CDR3 amino acids: CATGQGSYGYTF. The CDR3, as DNA: TGTGCCACCGGACAGGGTTCCTATGGCTACACCTTC.

This chain uses TRBV4-1 with TRBJ1-1; D is possibly TRBD1 (5 bases). The germline V gene has CDR1 MGHRA and CDR2 YSYEKL. The CDR3 length is 14 residues. V was clipped by 1 base and J by 5 bases, with 11 bases between them. This chain's CDR3 is CASSQGRVWTEAFF. CDR3 sequence (DNA): TGCGCCAGCAGCCAAGGCAGGGTGTGGACTGAAGCTTTCTTT.

This sequence joins TRBV5-1 and TRBJ1-2; D is perhaps TRBD1 (5 bases). Germline values: CDR1 SGHRS, CDR2 YFSETQ. V lost 2 bases and J lost 6, with 8 bases in between. The CDR3 totals 12 residues. The CDR3 DNA reads as TGCGCCAGCAGCTTTCAGGGAAATGGCTACACCTTC. Translation: CASSFQGNGYTF.

This rearrangement joins TRBV28 to TRBJ1-5, with D unclear. The V gene's germline CDR1 is MDHEN and CDR2 SYDVKM. V was pared by 5 bases and J by 8 bases, with 10 bases between. This CDR3 has 12 amino acids. The CDR3 coding sequence is TGTGCCAGCAGTCCTCTGAGTGAGCCCCAGCATTTT. Amino acid sequence: CASSPLSEPQHF.

This clone came up a few times. This CDR3 is also generated by other DNA sequences in the sample. This sequence joins TRBV6-5 and TRBJ1-5, with 8 bases aligning to TRBD1. This CDR3 comprises 14 residues. Germline V gene sequence: CDR1 MNHEY, CDR2 SVGAGI. J gave up 4 bases and V 4 bases, and 3 bases lay outside the gene matches. CDR3 nucleotide sequence: TGTGCCAGCAGTTCAACAGGGGGGAATCAGCCCCAGCATTTT. This codes for CASSSTGGNQPQHF.

The chain has TRBV9 and TRBJ2-7, with 8 bases identical to TRBD1. The CDR3 runs to 16 residues. Unmatched junction bases numbered 5, after V lost 0 bases and J lost 0 bases. Looked up from germline, CDR1 is SGDLS and CDR2 is YYNGEE. CDR3 protein: CASSVGAGGSSYEQYF. Written as DNA, the CDR3 is TGTGCCAGCAGCGTAGGAGCAGGGGGCTCCTCCTACGAGCAGTACTTC. The complete variable domain, with remaining parts taken from reference TRBV9 and TRBJ2-7, reads DSGVTQTPKHLITATGQRVTLRCSPRSGDLSVYWYQQSLDQGLQFLIQYYNGEERAKGNILERFSAQQFPDLHSELNLSSLELGDSALYFCASSVGAGGSSYEQYFGPGTRLTVT.

Only one count was recorded for this clone. This sequence joins TRBV19 and TRBJ1-1; D is possibly TRBD1 (6 bases). Germline V gene sequence: CDR1 LNHDA, CDR2 SQIVND (reference sequence). The CDR3 covers 15 residues. The germline V and J ends were trimmed by 1 base and 2 bases, with 11 bases remaining between them. The CDR3, as DNA: TGTGCCAGTAGTATAGTAGGGGGTTTCAACACTGAAGCTTTCTTT. This sequence encodes CASSIVGGFNTEAFF.

The chain employs TRBV11-2 and TRBJ2-1; 11 positions agree with TRBD2. CDR1 and CDR2 from the germline V gene are SGHAT and FQNNGV. The trim removed 4 bases at V and 9 bases at J, leaving 14 bases unmatched. The CDR3 totals 17 residues. The CDR3 DNA is TGTGCCAGCAGCTCCGTAATTACTAGCGGGAGTTTCCGTGAGCAGTTCTTC. It encodes CASSSVITSGSFREQFF.

The DNA for the CDR3 is TGTGCCAGTAGTACAGGGGTGAGGGAAAAACTGTTTTTT. Translated: CASSTGVREKLFF. The V and J genes are TRBV19 and TRBJ1-4; tentatively, D is TRBD1 (6 bases). CDR1 and CDR2 (germline): LNHDA, SQIVND (reference sequence). The CDR3 is 13 residues long. Deletions cut 4 bases from V and 8 bases from J, with 11 bases between.

The chain joins TRBV12-3 or TRBV12-4 to TRBJ2-5; no reliable D call. Between the trimmed V and J ends, which lost 6 bases and 7 bases, there was a span of 15 bases. The CDR3 loop spans 13 amino acids. The CDR3 here is CASSPTTRGTQYF. The DNA of the CDR3 is TGTGCCAGCAGCCCCACCACCCGAGGGACCCAGTACTTC.

The chain joins TRBV5-6 to TRBJ2-2, with D perhaps TRBD1 (6 bases). From germline, CDR1 is SGHDT and CDR2 YYEEEE. The CDR3 sequence is 17 residues long. Trimming stripped 4 bases from V and 4 bases from J, with 20 bases between. CDR3 sequence: CASSLDPTGGVTGELFF. The CDR3 DNA reads TGTGCCAGCAGCCTGGACCCGACAGGAGGTGTCACCGGGGAGCTGTTTTTT.

Here the CDR3 DNA reads TGTGCCAGCAGTGAAGAAATGGCCAGGGCTTCACATGGCTACACCTTC. Its protein is CASSEEMARASHGYTF. The rearrangement links TRBV6-1 to TRBJ1-2; D perhaps matches TRBD1 (5 bases). Per the germline V gene, CDR1 is MNHNS and CDR2 is SASEGT. Deletions cut 1 base from V and 6 bases from J, with 18 bases between. CDR3 length: 16 residues.